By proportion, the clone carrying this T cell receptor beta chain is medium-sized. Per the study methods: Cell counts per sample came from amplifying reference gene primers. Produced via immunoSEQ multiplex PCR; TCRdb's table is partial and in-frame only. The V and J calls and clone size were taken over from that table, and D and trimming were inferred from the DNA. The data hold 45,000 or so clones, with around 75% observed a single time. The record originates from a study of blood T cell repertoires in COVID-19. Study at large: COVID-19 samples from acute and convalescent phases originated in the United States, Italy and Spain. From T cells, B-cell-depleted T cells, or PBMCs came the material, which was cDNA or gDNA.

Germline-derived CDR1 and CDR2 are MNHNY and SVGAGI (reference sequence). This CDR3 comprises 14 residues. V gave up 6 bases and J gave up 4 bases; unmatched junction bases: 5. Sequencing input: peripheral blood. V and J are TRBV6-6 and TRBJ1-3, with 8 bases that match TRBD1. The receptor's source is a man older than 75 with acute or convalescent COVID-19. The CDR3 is CASSRDRGGNTIYF. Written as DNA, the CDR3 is TGTGCCAGCAGCAGAGACAGGGGAGGAAACACCATATATTTT.